The present TCR beta chain was sequenced within a study of blood T cell repertoires in COVID-19. Study-level information: The analysed material was cDNA or gDNA that came from T cells, B-cell-depleted T cells, or PBMCs.

Sequencing was performed with immunoSEQ multiplex PCR; in TCRdb, only in-frame clones are kept and a portion is missing. The data contain roughly 250,000 clones, roughly 91% of them singletons. The CDR3 has 17 residues. Trimming removed 4 bases at V and 0 bases at J, with 16 bases between. Germline CDR1 and CDR2: MNHEY and SMNVEV (reference sequence). The V gene is TRBV27, the J gene TRBJ2-4, with D tentatively TRBD1 (6 bases). This clonotype was sampled from a woman between 40 and 55 years old who had recovered from COVID-19. The specimen sequenced was peripheral blood. CDR3 sequence reads: CASSSLPGTLAKNIQYF. As DNA, the CDR3 is TGTGCCAGCAGTTCCTTGCCAGGGACACTAGCCAAAAACATTCAGTACTTC.